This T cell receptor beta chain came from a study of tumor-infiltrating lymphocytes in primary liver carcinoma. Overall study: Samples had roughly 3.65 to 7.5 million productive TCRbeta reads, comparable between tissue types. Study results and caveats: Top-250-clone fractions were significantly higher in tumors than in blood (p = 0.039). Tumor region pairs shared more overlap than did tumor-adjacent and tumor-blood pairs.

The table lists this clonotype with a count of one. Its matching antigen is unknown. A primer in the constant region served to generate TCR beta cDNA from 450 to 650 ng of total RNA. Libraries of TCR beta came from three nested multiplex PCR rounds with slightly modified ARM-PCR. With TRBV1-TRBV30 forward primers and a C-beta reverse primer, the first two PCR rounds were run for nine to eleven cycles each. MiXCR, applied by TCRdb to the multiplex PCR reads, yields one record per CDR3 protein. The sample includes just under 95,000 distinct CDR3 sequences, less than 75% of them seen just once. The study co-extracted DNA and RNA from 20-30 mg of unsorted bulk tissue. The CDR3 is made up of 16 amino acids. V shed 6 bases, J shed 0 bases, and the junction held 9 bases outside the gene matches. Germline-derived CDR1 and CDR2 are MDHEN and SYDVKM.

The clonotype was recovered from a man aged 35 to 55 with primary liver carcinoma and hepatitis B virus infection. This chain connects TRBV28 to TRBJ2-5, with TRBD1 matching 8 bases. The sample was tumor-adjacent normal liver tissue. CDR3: CASRSSGGVYQETQYF. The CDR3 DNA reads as TGTGCCAGCAGATCGTCAGGGGGCGTGTACCAAGAGACCCAGTACTTC.